One and the same sample provided the 31 T cell receptor beta chains below, sequenced in a study of radiation and T cells in renal cell carcinoma. Only in-frame clones appear in the TCRdb table, and some are missing; sequencing was by immunoSEQ multiplex PCR. The sample shows about 22,000 clones, about 50% of them seen only once. The sample's treatment: 15 Gy SBRT to primary tumor, nephrectomy 4 weeks later. Sequencing used tumor tissue, obtained from a patient whose treatment included radiotherapy and nephrectomy. The source of these receptors is a woman aged 50 to 60 with renal cell carcinoma.

V is TRBV29-1 and J is TRBJ2-2; D tentatively reads TRBD1 or TRBD2 (6 bases each). The CDR3 has 13 residues. The germline CDR1 and CDR2 sequences are SQVTM and ANQGSEA. V was pared by 7 bases and J by 5 bases, with 14 bases between. The CDR3 region is CSGGRGRTGELFF. DNA of the CDR3: TGCAGCGGCGGCCGGGGGCGGACCGGGGAGCTGTTTTTT.

The V call is TRBV18, the J call TRBJ1-2, with 11 bases that match TRBD1. J lost 6 bases, V lost 3 bases, and 0 bases had no gene match. This CDR3 spans 13 amino acids. From germline, CDR1 is KGHSH and CDR2 LQKENI. The CDR3 protein is CASSPGQGDGYTF. The CDR3 bases are TGTGCCAGCTCACCGGGACAGGGGGATGGCTACACCTTC.

This clone was recorded only once. This chain joins TRBV6-1 and TRBJ1-1; TRBD1 matches at 7 bases. CDR1 MNHNS and CDR2 SASEGT come from the germline V gene. This CDR3 region has 15 residues. The trim removed 7 bases at V and 8 bases at J, leaving 16 bases unmatched. The CDR3 DNA reads as TGTGCCAGCATAAGACTTTCGACAGGGACTTTGGAAGCTTTCTTT. It codes for CASIRLSTGTLEAFF.

This clone was seen a single time. One junction end does not reproduce the germline sequence, and a read error may be involved. The genes are TRBV7-9 and TRBJ1-4; the D is unclear. CDR1 is SEHNR, CDR2 FQNEAQ, per germline (reference sequence). This CDR3 contains 15 residues. The CDR3 is CASSLEGTTTEKLFF. The CDR3 nucleotides are TGTGCCAGCAGCTTAGAGGGAACTACTACTGAAAAACTGTTTTTT. Drawing the rest from reference TRBV7-9 and TRBJ1-4, the complete variable domain is DTGVSQNPRHKITKRGQNVTFRCDPISEHNRLYWYRQTLGQGPEFLTYFQNEAQLEKSRLLSDRFSAERPKGSFSTLEIQRTEQGDSAMYLCASSLEGTTTEKLFFGSGTQLSVL.

The chain carries TRBV7-9 and TRBJ1-6; 7 positions match TRBD1. CDR3 length equals 14 residues. The germline CDR1 and CDR2 sequences are SEHNR and FQNEAQ (reference sequence). V lost 5 bases to trimming and J lost 7 bases; unmatched junction nucleotides: 5. The CDR3 loop reads CASSLRQGNSPLHF. The CDR3 nucleotides are TGTGCCAGCAGCCTAAGACAGGGAAATTCACCCCTCCACTTT.

The DNA of the CDR3 is TGTGCCAGCGGCCGACTAGGGGTCTATGGCTACACCTTC. Amino acid sequence: CASGRLGVYGYTF. The genes are TRBV7-8 and TRBJ1-2, with TRBD1 as a possible D gene (5 bases). The CDR3 sequence is 13 residues long. In germline, CDR1 is SGHVS, CDR2 FQNEAQ. The V and J ends lost 8 bases and 4 bases respectively, with 14 bases between them.

V usage is TRBV30 and J usage is TRBJ1-6; D gene uncertain. V was trimmed by 0 bases and J by 8 bases, leaving 11 bases between them. The germline gives CDR1 GTSNPN, CDR2 SVGIG (reference sequence). The CDR3 is 14 residues long. CDR3 protein: CAWSVHGGDSPLHF. The CDR3 DNA reads TGTGCCTGGAGTGTACACGGTGGGGATTCACCCCTCCACTTT.

V usage is TRBV6-5 and J usage is TRBJ1-1, with 7 positions matching TRBD1. CDR3 length equals 13 residues. Losses at the gene ends were 5 bases for V and 5 bases for J; bases not matched to a gene: 5. CDR1 and CDR2 from the germline V gene are MNHEY and SVGAGI. The CDR3 here is CASSGAGGTEAFF. The CDR3 DNA reads TGTGCCAGCAGTGGGGCAGGGGGGACTGAAGCTTTCTTT.

This clone was counted a few times. The CDR3 spells CASSVDRGFGYTF. CDR3 DNA sequence: TGTGCCAGCAGCGTGGACAGGGGTTTTGGCTACACCTTC. The chain couples TRBV13 to TRBJ1-2; 9 bases match TRBD1. CDR1 and CDR2 (germline): PRHDT, FYEKMQ (reference sequence). The trim removed 5 bases at V and 7 bases at J, leaving 5 bases unmatched. This CDR3 is built from 13 residues.

This chain connects TRBV7-8 to TRBJ1-1, with 10 bases identical to TRBD1. CDR1 is SGHVS and CDR2 is FQNEAQ in the germline V gene. Trimming cost V 3 bases and J 4 bases; bases outside gene matches: 5. The CDR3 is 15 residues long. The DNA for the CDR3 is TGTGCCAGCAGCTTCCGGGACAGGGGACTCACTGAAGCTTTCTTT. It encodes CASSFRDRGLTEAFF.

This clone was seen only a few times. The gene calls are TRBV10-3 and TRBJ2-3; the D gene could be TRBD1 or TRBD2 (6 bases each). The CDR3 extends over 14 amino acids. Germline values: CDR1 ENHRY, CDR2 SYGVKD. V lost 2 bases to trimming and J lost 5 bases, with 11 bases between them. Here the CDR3 reads CAISEAGGGDTQYF. The CDR3 region has the DNA TGTGCCATCAGTGAGGCCGGGGGCGGAGATACGCAGTATTTT.

V usage is TRBV7-2 and J usage is TRBJ2-7, with 9 bases lining up with TRBD2. CDR1 is SGHTA and CDR2 is FQGNSA in the germline V gene. The CDR3 sequence is 13 residues long. Trimming took 5 bases from V and 8 from J; bases not matched to a gene: 7. CDR3 region: CASSPAGGAKQYF. The CDR3 DNA sequence: TGTGCCAGCAGCCCAGCGGGGGGAGCCAAGCAGTACTTC.

The gene calls are TRBV7-2 and TRBJ1-6; D uncertain. This CDR3 contains 15 residues. Trimming cost V 3 bases and J 13 bases, with 19 bases left between them. The germline gives CDR1 SGHTA, CDR2 FQGNSA. CDR3 sequence reads: CASSFSKDAKLPLHF. CDR3 bases: TGTGCCAGCAGCTTTTCCAAGGACGCTAAACTGCCCCTCCACTTT.

The chain links TRBV5-5 to TRBJ2-2; the match to TRBD2 covers 8 bases. V gave up 1 base and J gave up 4 bases; unmatched junction bases: 9. This CDR3 comprises 17 residues. Per the germline V gene, CDR1 is SGHKS and CDR2 is YYEKEE (reference sequence). The CDR3 is CASSLPQGRGGTGELFF. CDR3 nucleotides: TGTGCCAGCAGCTTGCCCCAGGGCCGGGGGGGCACCGGGGAGCTGTTTTTT.

By share, this clone ranks as medium-sized (0.01 to 0.1%). V gene TRBV5-5 combines with J gene TRBJ2-7, with D perhaps TRBD1 or TRBD2 (6 bases each). The CDR3 sequence is 16 residues long. Germline CDR1 SGHKS, CDR2 YYEKEE (reference sequence). The germline V and J ends were trimmed by 3 bases and 0 bases, with 16 bases remaining between them. As DNA, the CDR3 is TGTGCCAGCAGCTCACTGGTGACGGGGGCCTCCTACGAGCAGTACTTC. Translated, it gives CASSSLVTGASYEQYF. Drawing the rest from reference TRBV5-5 and TRBJ2-7, the complete variable domain is DAGVTQSPTHLIKTRGQQVTLRCSPISGHKSVSWYQQVLGQGPQFIFQYYEKEERGRGNFPDRFSARQFPNYSSELNVNALLLGDSALYLCASSSLVTGASYEQYFGPGTRLTVT.

This chain joins TRBV7-3 and TRBJ2-3, with TRBD1 matching over 8 bases. V shed 5 bases, J shed 3 bases, and the junction held 4 bases outside the gene matches. Germline V lookup: CDR1 SGHTA, CDR2 FQGTGA. The CDR3 loop spans 14 amino acids. The CDR3 sequence: CASSKDRETDTQYF. The CDR3 nucleotides are TGTGCCAGCAGCAAGGACAGGGAGACAGATACGCAGTATTTT.

This clone occurred a few times. The V gene is TRBV14, the J gene TRBJ2-5; 7 bases are a match to TRBD1. The germline V gene has CDR1 SGHDN and CDR2 FVKESK. The CDR3 covers 14 residues. V lost 2 bases to trimming and J lost 5 bases; unmatched junction nucleotides: 5. The CDR3 here is CASSQTGVWETQYF. The CDR3, as DNA: TGTGCCAGCAGCCAAACAGGGGTTTGGGAGACCCAGTACTTC. The entire variable domain, with the rest obtained from reference TRBV14 and TRBJ2-5, is as follows: EAGVTQFPSHSVIEKGQTVTLRCDPISGHDNLYWYRRVMGKEIKFLLHFVKESKQDESGMPNNRFLAERTGGTYSTLKVQPAELEDSGVYFCASSQTGVWETQYFGPGTRLLVL.

The CDR3 DNA sequence: TGTGCCAGTAGTCAGTTGCCTAGTCAGCCCGAGACCCAGTACTTC. Its protein product is CASSQLPSQPETQYF. The genes are TRBV19 and TRBJ2-5; D gene unclear. Looked up from germline, CDR1 is LNHDA and CDR2 is SQIVND (reference sequence). V lost 5 bases and J lost 5, with 18 bases in between. This CDR3 has 15 residues.

For the CDR3, the DNA is TGTGCCAGCAGCTTAGGGGGGGTTGGGACTACTACATCTGAAGCTTTCTTT. This gives the protein CASSLGGVGTTTSEAFF. The gene calls are TRBV7-8 and TRBJ1-1, with D possibly matching TRBD1 (5 bases). The CDR3 length is 17 residues. V was pared by 1 base and J by 6 bases, with 21 bases between. Germline CDR1 and CDR2: SGHVS and FQNEAQ.

This clone was seen only once. The chain links TRBV10-3 to TRBJ2-7; 8 nucleotides match TRBD1. The CDR3 runs to 14 residues. J gave up 5 bases and V 7 bases, and 10 bases lay outside the gene matches. Looked up from germline, CDR1 is ENHRY and CDR2 is SYGVKD. CDR3 amino acids: CAIKLDREIDEQYF. The CDR3 DNA reads TGTGCCATCAAACTGGACAGGGAAATTGACGAGCAGTACTTC.

This chain uses TRBV7-9 with TRBJ1-1, with 8 bases matching TRBD1. V gave up 5 bases and J gave up 6 bases; unmatched junction bases: 8. The length of the CDR3 is 14 residues. Germline CDR1 is SEHNR and CDR2 is FQNEAQ (reference sequence). CDR3 DNA: TGTGCCAGCAGCCCAGGGGGCAGGGACCCTGAAGCTTTCTTT. It is translated as CASSPGGRDPEAFF.

The V gene is TRBV18, the J gene TRBJ2-5, with D unclear. Per germline, CDR1 KGHSH and CDR2 LQKENI. V was cut by 5 bases and J by 1 base, with 11 bases left in between. CDR3 size: 14 residues. The CDR3 DNA is TGTGCCAGCTCAACCATCGATACCCAAGAGACCCAGTACTTC. This gives the protein CASSTIDTQETQYF.

This chain joins TRBV4-3 and TRBJ1-2; no reliable D call. Germline values: CDR1 LGHNA, CDR2 YSLEER. The CDR3 extends over 14 amino acids. V was cut by 0 bases and J by 6 bases, with 11 bases left in between. The CDR3, as DNA: TGCGCCAGCAGCCAAGATCGCTCGGGCAATGGCTACACCTTC. Its protein product is CASSQDRSGNGYTF.

The chain recombines TRBV4-3 with TRBJ2-7; D is perhaps TRBD1 or TRBD2 (6 bases each). The length of the CDR3 is 13 residues. V was cut by 1 base and J by 4 bases, with 8 bases left in between. The germline V gene encodes CDR1 LGHNA and CDR2 YSLEER. CDR3 DNA sequence: TGCGCCAGCAGCCAAGGGGGGGCATACGAGCAGTACTTC. Amino acids: CASSQGGAYEQYF.

This sequence joins TRBV15 and TRBJ2-5; D is unresolved. V gave up 0 bases and J gave up 4 bases, with 9 bases separating them. The CDR3 runs to 14 residues. Germline V gives CDR1 LNHNV, CDR2 YYDKDF (reference sequence). The CDR3, as DNA: TGTGCCACCAGCAGAGATATGGGCATAGAGACCCAGTACTTC. It specifies CATSRDMGIETQYF.

This clone was recorded many times. This chain joins TRBV19 and TRBJ2-5; perhaps TRBD1 as D (6 bases). V was clipped by 6 bases and J by 6 bases, with 20 bases between them. The CDR3 spans 15 residues. Per the germline V gene, CDR1 is LNHDA and CDR2 is SQIVND (reference sequence). Written as DNA, the CDR3 is TGTGCCAGTAGCCGAGACCCTAGGGGGTTTCAGACCCAGTACTTC. It encodes CASSRDPRGFQTQYF. Drawing the rest from reference TRBV19 and TRBJ2-5, the complete variable domain is DGGITQSPKYLFRKEGQNVTLSCEQNLNHDAMYWYRQDPGQGLRLIYYSQIVNDFQKGDIAEGYSVSREKKESFPLTVTSAQKNPTAFYLCASSRDPRGFQTQYFGPGTRLLVL.

V usage is TRBV2 and J usage is TRBJ2-2; no clear D gene. Germline V gene data show CDR1 as SNHLY and CDR2 as FYNNEI. V lost 6 bases and J lost 3, with 14 bases in between. CDR3 length: 15 residues. The CDR3: CASRTLGSDTGELFF. For the CDR3, the DNA is TGTGCCAGCAGGACTCTGGGGTCAGACACCGGGGAGCTGTTTTTT.

The V and J genes are TRBV7-9 and TRBJ2-1; D is perhaps TRBD2 (6 bases). Germline lookup yields CDR1 SEHNR and CDR2 FQNEAQ (reference sequence). This CDR3 is built from 16 residues. With 0 bases removed from V and 1 base from J, the gap between germline ends came to 10 bases. CDR3 DNA sequence: TGTGCCAGCAGCTTAGCGGGGGGACTGTCCTACAATGAGCAGTTCTTC. This gives the protein CASSLAGGLSYNEQFF.

The chain couples TRBV9 to TRBJ2-1; possible D gene TRBD2, 7 bases. Germline V CDR1 and CDR2: SGDLS, YYNGEE. Trimming removed 4 bases from V and 6 bases from J, with 26 bases in between. The CDR3 contains 18 residues. DNA for the CDR3: TGTGCCAGCAGCCTATGGAGGGGGGGACCCCTTCTGCCCAATGAGCAGTTCTTC. This encodes CASSLWRGGPLLPNEQFF.

This clone was seen a few times. V usage is TRBV12-2 and J usage is TRBJ2-7; the DNA was not used to check the table's D call, TRBD2. TRBV12-2 is given as a pseudogene. This CDR3 has 18 residues. The CDR3 loop is CASRLEGRGVLSSYEQYF. The CDR3 bases are TGTGCAAGTCGCTTAGAGGGACGGGGGGTCCTCTCTTCCTACGAGCAGTACTTC.

The V call is TRBV6-4, the J call TRBJ1-2; D ambiguous. The CDR3 runs to 13 residues. V dropped 5 bases and J dropped 6 bases, with 13 bases sitting between them. Germline assignment: CDR1 MRHNA and CDR2 SNTAGT. The CDR3: CASSYSGVHGYTF. The DNA for the CDR3 is TGTGCCAGCAGTTATTCCGGGGTCCATGGCTACACCTTC.